One and the same sample provided the 3 T cell receptor beta chains below, sequenced in a study of blood T cell repertoires in COVID-19. TCRdb keeps only in-frame clones here, not all; method: immunoSEQ multiplex PCR. The sample carries 350,000 to 400,000 clones, 86% recorded once. Sample: peripheral blood. All receptors derive from a woman in her sixties or seventies with COVID-19, enrolled during active disease.

The CDR3 nucleotides are TGTGCCAGCAGCCAAGATCCCCGGGACAGGGGAAATGGCTACACCTTC. Its protein is CASSQDPRDRGNGYTF. The chain links TRBV14 to TRBJ1-2; 10 nucleotides agree with TRBD1. The CDR3 has 16 residues. Germline V lookup: CDR1 SGHDN, CDR2 FVKESK. Trimming took 0 bases from V and 6 from J; bases not matched to a gene: 7.

This rearrangement joins TRBV19 to TRBJ1-1; 7 bases match TRBD1. The CDR3 has 15 amino acids. Trimming at V came to 1 base and at J to 4 bases, leaving 6 bases not matched to a gene. Germline lookup yields CDR1 LNHDA and CDR2 SQIVND (reference sequence). The CDR3 is CASSIGLSGGTEAFF. CDR3 in DNA: TGTGCCAGTAGTATAGGACTCTCAGGGGGCACTGAAGCTTTCTTT.

The chain uses TRBV7-9 and TRBJ1-2, with D perhaps TRBD1 (5 bases). The V and J ends lost 5 bases and 2 bases respectively, with 21 bases between them. The V gene's germline CDR1 is SEHNR and CDR2 FQNEAQ (reference sequence). The CDR3 length is 17 residues. CDR3 amino acids: CASSARTPYEKNYGYTF. CDR3 DNA: TGTGCCAGCAGCGCCCGGACACCCTACGAGAAAAACTATGGCTACACCTTC.